These T cell receptor beta chains were read from a single sample in a study of blood T cell repertoires in COVID-19. TCRdb keeps only in-frame clones here, not all; method: immunoSEQ multiplex PCR. The data contain around 100,000 clones, about 80% of them singletons. Input material: peripheral blood. The receptors shown here come from a human donor in a cohort sampled during active COVID-19. CDR3s include the opening cysteine and the closing phenylalanine or tryptophan. The D gene is left open where the match is weak. Expanded clones are given a class, and other clones once, few, many or no size at all.

CDR3 protein: CASSDGSGTSRGTQYF
CDR3 DNA: TGCGCCAGCAGTGATGGTAGTGGGACTAGCAGGGGGACCCAGTACTTC
J gene: TRBJ2-5
V gene: TRBV10-2
clone size: NA
D gene: TRBD2

CDR3 protein: CASSKDRGYQPQHF
CDR3 DNA: TGTGCCAGTAGTAAGGACAGGGGATATCAGCCCCAGCATTTT
J gene: TRBJ1-5
V gene: TRBV19
clone size: NA
D gene: TRBD1

CDR3 protein: CASSLAVQANTEAFF
CDR3 DNA: TGTGCCAGCAGCTTAGCCGTACAGGCGAACACTGAAGCTTTCTTT
J gene: TRBJ1-1
V gene: TRBV11-3
clone size: NA
D gene: NA

CDR3 protein: CASSSLTGTGMLHEQYF
CDR3 DNA: TGTGCCAGCAGCTCGCTTACCGGGACAGGGATGCTCCACGAGCAGTACTTC
J gene: TRBJ2-7
V gene: TRBV5-4
clone size: few
D gene: TRBD1

CDR3 protein: CASSLLGDQPQHF
CDR3 DNA: TGTGCCAGCAGCCTCCTCGGGGATCAGCCCCAGCATTTT
J gene: TRBJ1-5
V gene: TRBV3-1/TRBV3-2
clone size: NA
D gene: NA

CDR3 protein: CASSLAGTREGGYTF
CDR3 DNA: TGTGCCAGCAGCTTAGCCGGGACAAGGGAGGGTGGCTACACCTTC
J gene: TRBJ1-2
V gene: TRBV7-3
clone size: NA
D gene: NA

CDR3 protein: CASSLEQGYGYTF
CDR3 DNA: TGTGCCAGCAGCTTAGAACAGGGGTATGGCTACACCTTC
J gene: TRBJ1-2
V gene: TRBV7-6
clone size: once
D gene: TRBD1

CDR3 protein: CASSASGTGTSGANVLTF
CDR3 DNA: TGTGCCAGTAGTGCCTCCGGGACAGGGACCTCTGGGGCCAACGTCCTGACTTTC
J gene: TRBJ2-6
V gene: TRBV19
clone size: NA
D gene: TRBD1

CDR3 protein: CASGRVGGLFEKLFF
CDR3 DNA: TGTGCCTCGGGGCGCGTTGGGGGGTTGTTTGAAAAACTGTTTTTT
J gene: TRBJ1-4
V gene: TRBV30
clone size: NA
D gene: NA

CDR3 protein: CASSEGGVTSPQHF
CDR3 DNA: TGTGCCAGCAGTGAAGGGGGCGTCACCTCGCCCCAGCATTTT
J gene: TRBJ1-5
V gene: TRBV2
clone size: NA
D gene: NA

CDR3 protein: CASSLAIGANEKLFF
CDR3 DNA: TGCGCCAGCAGCTTGGCCATAGGGGCTAATGAAAAACTGTTTTTT
J gene: TRBJ1-4
V gene: TRBV5-1
clone size: NA
D gene: NA

CDR3 protein: CASSSRGAREYGYTF
CDR3 DNA: TGTGCCAGCAGCTCTCGGGGGGCCAGAGAGTATGGCTACACCTTC
J gene: TRBJ1-2
V gene: TRBV11-2
clone size: NA
D gene: NA

CDR3 protein: CASSVAGGQETQYF
CDR3 DNA: TGTGCCAGCAGTGTAGCGGGGGGGCAAGAGACCCAGTACTTC
J gene: TRBJ2-5
V gene: TRBV2
clone size: NA
D gene: TRBD2

CDR3 protein: CASREGFNSGNTIYF
CDR3 DNA: TGTGCCAGCCGCGAGGGTTTCAACTCTGGAAACACCATATATTTT
J gene: TRBJ1-3
V gene: TRBV27
clone size: NA
D gene: NA

CDR3 protein: CASSGQGARETQYF
CDR3 DNA: TGTGCCAGCAGCGGACAGGGGGCGCGGGAGACCCAGTACTTC
J gene: TRBJ2-5
V gene: TRBV7-2
clone size: few
D gene: TRBD1

CDR3 protein: CASSLATGYEQYF
CDR3 DNA: TGTGCCAGCAGCTTGGCAACGGGCTACGAGCAGTACTTC
J gene: TRBJ2-7
V gene: TRBV5-6
clone size: NA
D gene: NA

CDR3 protein: CAWRETGVYTEAFF
CDR3 DNA: TGTGCCTGGAGAGAGACAGGGGTCTACACTGAAGCTTTCTTT
J gene: TRBJ1-1
V gene: TRBV30
clone size: NA
D gene: TRBD1

CDR3 protein: CASSESGEVNEQYF
CDR3 DNA: TGTGCCAGCAGTGAATCCGGGGAGGTCAACGAGCAGTACTTC
J gene: TRBJ2-7
V gene: TRBV2
clone size: few
D gene: NA

CDR3 protein: CASSQPGVVTQYF
CDR3 DNA: TGTGCCAGCAGCCAGCCGGGGGTGGTGACCCAGTACTTC
J gene: TRBJ2-5
V gene: TRBV3-1/TRBV3-2
clone size: once
D gene: NA

CDR3 protein: CASSLAGEAGALLGEQYF
CDR3 DNA: TGTGCCAGCAGCTTAGCGGGTGAAGCGGGGGCCCTGCTGGGTGAGCAGTACTTC
J gene: TRBJ2-7
V gene: TRBV7-2
clone size: NA
D gene: TRBD2

CDR3 protein: CASSVQGPSGNTIYF
CDR3 DNA: TGTGCCAGCAGTGTACAGGGTCCCTCTGGAAACACCATATATTTT
J gene: TRBJ1-3
V gene: TRBV25-1
clone size: NA
D gene: NA

CDR3 protein: CASSLRLRGNTQYF
CDR3 DNA: TGTGCCAGCAGTTTAAGGCTCAGGGGTAATACGCAGTATTTT
J gene: TRBJ2-3
V gene: TRBV27
clone size: NA
D gene: NA

CDR3 protein: CASSTGTLNEQFF
CDR3 DNA: TGTGCCAGCAGCACCGGGACTCTCAATGAGCAGTTCTTC
J gene: TRBJ2-1
V gene: TRBV3-1/TRBV3-2
clone size: NA
D gene: NA

CDR3 protein: CASSQQGDYGYTF
CDR3 DNA: TGTGCCAGCAGTCAACAGGGGGACTATGGCTACACCTTC
J gene: TRBJ1-2
V gene: TRBV6-2/TRBV6-3
clone size: NA
D gene: TRBD1

CDR3 protein: CATSVVGGGAADTQYF
CDR3 DNA: TGTGCCACCTCCGTGGTGGGCGGGGGGGCCGCAGATACGCAGTATTTT
J gene: TRBJ2-3
V gene: TRBV19
clone size: once
D gene: TRBD2

CDR3 protein: CASSPAASGGAETQYF
CDR3 DNA: TGCGCCAGCAGCCCCGCGGCTAGCGGGGGGGCTGAGACCCAGTACTTC
J gene: TRBJ2-5
V gene: TRBV5-1
clone size: NA
D gene: TRBD2

CDR3 protein: CASNTRRGTEAFF
CDR3 DNA: TGTGCCAGCAACACCCGTAGAGGCACTGAAGCTTTCTTT
J gene: TRBJ1-1
V gene: TRBV11-2
clone size: NA
D gene: NA

CDR3 protein: CASSQVQGTTEAFF
CDR3 DNA: TGCGCCAGCAGCCAAGTCCAGGGGACCACTGAAGCTTTCTTT
J gene: TRBJ1-1
V gene: TRBV4-1
clone size: NA
D gene: NA

CDR3 protein: CASSPPSGDSYEQYF
CDR3 DNA: TGTGCCAGCAGCCCGCCAAGCGGGGACTCCTACGAGCAGTACTTC
J gene: TRBJ2-7
V gene: TRBV4-2
clone size: NA
D gene: TRBD2

CDR3 protein: CASSSPGSINEQFF
CDR3 DNA: TGTGCCAGCAGCTCCCCTGGCTCGATCAATGAGCAGTTCTTC
J gene: TRBJ2-1
V gene: TRBV7-2
clone size: NA
D gene: NA

CDR3 protein: CASSLGQSTGELFF
CDR3 DNA: TGTGCCAGCAGCTTAGGGCAGTCAACCGGGGAGCTGTTTTTT
J gene: TRBJ2-2
V gene: TRBV7-2
clone size: once
D gene: NA

CDR3 protein: CASSIQGGNTEAFF
CDR3 DNA: TGCGCCAGCAGCATACAGGGGGGGAACACTGAAGCTTTCTTT
J gene: TRBJ1-1
V gene: TRBV5-1
clone size: few
D gene: TRBD1

CDR3 protein: CASNPSSYNEQFF
CDR3 DNA: TGTGCCAGCAATCCGAGCTCCTACAATGAGCAGTTCTTC
J gene: TRBJ2-1
V gene: TRBV5-5
clone size: NA
D gene: NA

CDR3 protein: CASSWGTTTEAFF
CDR3 DNA: TGCGCCAGCAGCTGGGGGACTACCACTGAAGCTTTCTTT
J gene: TRBJ1-1
V gene: TRBV5-1
clone size: NA
D gene: NA

CDR3 protein: CAWTQSPGGGAGLYNEQFF
CDR3 DNA: TGTGCCTGGACACAAAGTCCCGGAGGAGGAGCGGGGCTCTACAATGAGCAGTTCTTC
J gene: TRBJ2-1
V gene: TRBV30
clone size: few
D gene: TRBD2